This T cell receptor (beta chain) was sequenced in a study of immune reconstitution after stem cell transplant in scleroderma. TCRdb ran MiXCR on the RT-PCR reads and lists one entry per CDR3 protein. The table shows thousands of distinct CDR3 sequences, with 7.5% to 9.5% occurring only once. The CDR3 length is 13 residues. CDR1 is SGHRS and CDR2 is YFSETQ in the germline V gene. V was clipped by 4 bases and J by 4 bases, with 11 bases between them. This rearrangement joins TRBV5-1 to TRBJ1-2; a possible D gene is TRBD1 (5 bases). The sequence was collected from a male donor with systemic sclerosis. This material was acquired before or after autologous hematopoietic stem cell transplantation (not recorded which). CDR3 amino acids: CASSPNRPYGYTF. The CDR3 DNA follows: TGCGCCAGCAGCCCGAACAGGCCCTATGGCTACACCTTC.